This T cell receptor (beta chain) was obtained from a study of blood T cell repertoires in COVID-19. Study-wide background: The cDNA or gDNA used as material had been derived from T cells, B-cell-depleted T cells, or PBMCs.

Libraries were prepared by immunoSEQ multiplex PCR; TCRdb keeps only in-frame clonotypes and omits some of them. The sample includes around 200,000 clones, approximately 84% of them seen just once. Germline V gene data show CDR1 as MNHEY and CDR2 as SVGAGI. Trimming removed 5 bases from V and 2 bases from J, with 10 bases in between. This CDR3 has 14 amino acids. This clone was recorded a few times. This sequence originates from a human donor in a cohort sampled during active COVID-19. Sequencing input: peripheral blood. This chain links TRBV6-5 with TRBJ1-3; D ambiguous. The CDR3 protein is CASSPDDTGNTIYF. The CDR3 nucleotides are TGTGCCAGCAGTCCCGATGACACTGGAAACACCATATATTTT.